A single sample gave rise to the 7 T cell receptor beta chains below, sequenced in a study of control samples from healthy donors and cancer patients. Sequenced by immunoSEQ multiplex PCR; TCRdb stores in-frame clones only, minus some. This sample has roughly 100,000 clones, with about four fifths found just once. Sequenced sample: blood. All receptors derive from a woman in her forties or fifties in good health.

The rearrangement joins TRBV27 to TRBJ2-7; possibly TRBD1 or TRBD2 for D (6 bases each). The ends were cut back, 5 bases at V and 4 bases at J, with 15 bases in the middle. The germline CDR1 and CDR2 sequences are MNHEY and SMNVEV (reference sequence). This CDR3 has 14 residues. The CDR3 nucleotides are TGTGCCAGCAGTCCCGCGGAGGGGGGATACGAGCAGTACTTC. This sequence encodes CASSPAEGGYEQYF.

The V call is TRBV3-1 (or the pseudogene TRBV3-2), the J call TRBJ2-3; D is possibly TRBD1 or TRBD2 (7 bases each). The CDR3 extends over 15 amino acids. The V gene's germline CDR1 is LGHDT and CDR2 YNNKEL (reference sequence). V was shortened by 4 bases and J by 5 bases, with 16 bases between the two germline ends. The CDR3: CASSPQGGGQDTQYF. The CDR3 DNA reads TGTGCCAGCAGCCCTCAGGGGGGGGGACAAGATACGCAGTATTTT.

The rearrangement joins TRBV25-1 to TRBJ2-5; D is tentatively TRBD1 or TRBD2 (5 bases each). Germline V gene sequence: CDR1 MGHDK, CDR2 SYGVNS. This CDR3 is 14 amino acids long. With 1 base removed from V and 4 bases from J, the gap between germline ends came to 10 bases. The CDR3 DNA reads TGTGCCAGCAGTGAATGGGTGAGGGGAGAGACCCAGTACTTC. Protein sequence: CASSEWVRGETQYF.

This clone was picked up many times. The DNA for the CDR3 is TGTGCCAGCAGCACCGCAGGGGGCGCTGGCACTGAAGCTTTCTTT. It yields the protein CASSTAGGAGTEAFF. The chain is built from TRBV9 and TRBJ1-1, with 8 positions matching TRBD1. The ends lost 4 bases at V and 4 bases at J; junction bases unmatched: 9. The CDR3 length is 15 residues. The germline CDR1 and CDR2 sequences are SGDLS and YYNGEE.

A word on this clone: An end of the junction differs from the germline gene, which may be a read error. This chain connects TRBV11-3 to TRBJ2-4; 8 nucleotides align to TRBD2. There are 18 residues in the CDR3. Germline-derived CDR1 and CDR2 are SGHNT and YENEEA. The CDR3 nucleotides are TGCGCCCGCCCGCCCCCCCGGGGGGGGGTTGGGACCAAAAACATTCAGTACTTC. Translation gives CARPPPRGGVGTKNIQYF.

The J gene is TRBJ1-2, the V gene TRBV3-1 (or the pseudogene TRBV3-2), with D tentatively TRBD1 (5 bases). V was clipped by 4 bases and J by 4 bases, with 13 bases between them. This CDR3 has 14 residues. CDR1 LGHDT and CDR2 YNNKEL come from the germline V gene (reference sequence). The CDR3 loop is CASSRVGGSYGYTF. CDR3 DNA: TGTGCCAGCAGCCGGGTCGGGGGTTCCTATGGCTACACCTTC.

The rearrangement links TRBV30 to TRBJ2-1; D ambiguous. CDR1 and CDR2 from the germline V gene are GTSNPN and SVGIG (reference sequence). The V end was cut by 3 bases, the J end by 2 bases, with 11 bases between. The CDR3 totals 14 residues. CDR3 nucleotides: TGTGCCTGGAGCTTCGGCGGAACCTACAATGAGCAGTTCTTC. Residues: CAWSFGGTYNEQFF.